Below are 32 T cell receptor beta chains sequenced from a single sample in a study of molecular identifiers for immune sequencing clone quantification (dated 2018 in TCRdb). The protocol used for the library was PCR. TCRdb shows the sequencer as Illumina HiSeq 4000. The public sequencing data were trimmed at Q25 with fastp and processed into clonotypes with MiXCR by TCRdb, which kept only in-frame beta chains. Entries that share a CDR3 protein sequence are merged under the most common genes and DNA. A total of about 320,000 distinct CDR3 sequences appear in this sample, 20% to 25% of them only once. The ten largest clones capture more than 0.8% of the sample. Sequenced material: naive CD8+ T cells from blood, with Jurkat cell RNA spiked in. What the cell subset or site label conveys for this sample: FACS-sorted CD8+CD4-CCR7+CD45RA+ naive T cells. The receptors shown here come from a human donor in good health. Some libraries in this study had Jurkat cell RNA spiked in.

A remark on this clonotype: Germline and junction disagree at one end, which may indicate a read error. As DNA, the CDR3 is TGCGCCAGCAGCCAAGACCATGAAGGACAGGGGGGGTCCTACGAGCAGTGCTTC. It encodes CASSQDHEGQGGSYEQCF. V usage is TRBV4-3 and J usage is TRBJ2-7; 10 bases line up with TRBD1. The germline CDR1 and CDR2 sequences are LGHNA and YSLEER. CDR3 length equals 18 residues.

As for this clonotype: Lacking the conserved final phenylalanine or tryptophan, this CDR3 likely reflects a read error. The chain recombines TRBV11-2 with TRBJ2-5; TRBD2 might be the D (5 bases). The V and J ends lost 3 bases and 5 bases respectively, with 10 bases between them. CDR1 is SGHAT and CDR2 is FQNNGV in the germline V gene. The CDR3 extends over 13 amino acids. The CDR3 sequence: CASSFYQRETQYL. The CDR3 DNA reads TGTGCCAGCAGCTTTTATCAGCGGGAGACCCAGTACCTC.

At least ten counts were recorded for this clonotype. The chain combines TRBV6-2 or TRBV6-3 with TRBJ2-5, with 7 bases identical to TRBD2. The CDR3 spans 14 residues. CDR1 is MNHEY, CDR2 SVGEGT, per germline. V trimming: 5 bases; J trimming: 4 bases; junction bases outside the gene matches: 7. In nucleotides, the CDR3 is TGTGCCAGCAGTCAACCGGGACTACTAGAGACCCAGTACTTC. This sequence encodes CASSQPGLLETQYF.

The chain employs TRBV18 and TRBJ2-1; 10 nucleotides agree with TRBD2. V lost 4 bases, J lost 10 bases, and 4 bases stayed unmatched. Germline V gives CDR1 KGHSH, CDR2 LQKENI. This CDR3 contains 13 residues. CDR3: CASSLTSGTEQFF. In nucleotides, the CDR3 is TGTGCCAGCTCACTAACTAGCGGGACCGAGCAGTTCTTC.

The rearrangement joins TRBV19 to TRBJ2-5, with 7 bases that match TRBD1. Germline CDR1 reads LNHDA; CDR2 reads SQIVND (reference sequence). V was pared by 5 bases and J by 2 bases, with 8 bases of the junction left unmatched. The CDR3 extends over 15 amino acids. The CDR3 here is CASSQGTAPQETQYF. CDR3 nucleotides: TGTGCCAGTAGTCAAGGGACAGCACCTCAAGAGACCCAGTACTTC.

This clonotype was detected a few times. This may be a read error: a much more frequent sequence differs by one nucleotide. As the CDR3 is not closed by the conserved phenylalanine or tryptophan, this likely results from a read error. The rearrangement joins TRBV27 to TRBJ2-1; 8 bases fit TRBD1. There are 14 residues in the CDR3. The junction had 3 bases not matched to a gene; V was cut back by 2 bases and J by 6 bases. From germline, CDR1 is MNHEY and CDR2 SMNVEV (reference sequence). CDR3 nucleotides: TGTGCCAGCAGTTTAGCAGGGGGCCCCAATGAGCAGTTCGTC. Its translation is CASSLAGGPNEQFV.

In regard to this clonotype: A read error is likely, as this CDR3 ends without the conserved phenylalanine or tryptophan. The J gene is TRBJ2-3, the V gene TRBV28, with unresolved D. Looked up from germline, CDR1 is MDHEN and CDR2 is SYDVKM. With 5 bases removed from V and 2 bases from J, the gap between germline ends came to 8 bases. The CDR3 extends over 13 amino acids. In nucleotides, the CDR3 is TGTGCCAGCAGTCCCCTCGACACAGATACGCAGTATCTT. Protein: CASSPLDTDTQYL.

To note about this clonotype: Possible read error: a much larger clone is one base away. The CDR3 reads CACRDLLNTEAFF. CDR3 DNA sequence: TGTGCCTGCCGAGACCTTTTGAACACTGAAGCTTTCTTT. This chain joins TRBV27 and TRBJ1-1; D call uncertain. Trimming shortened V by 11 bases and J by 0 bases, and 13 bases separated the two germline ends. Germline V lookup: CDR1 MNHEY, CDR2 SMNVEV (reference sequence). The CDR3 is 13 residues long.

This clonotype was counted many times. As DNA, the CDR3 is TGTGCCAGCACCATGGGACAGGGCAATGGCTACACCTTC. The encoded protein is CASTMGQGNGYTF. The chain recombines TRBV5-6 with TRBJ1-2; the match to TRBD1 covers 9 bases. After removal of 6 bases from V and 6 bases from J, the junction contained 6 bases not matched to a gene. Germline CDR1 reads SGHDT; CDR2 reads YYEEEE. This CDR3 region has 13 residues.

The table lists this clonotype with a few counts. This sequence joins TRBV10-3 and TRBJ2-3; D is perhaps TRBD1 (5 bases). The V gene lost 0 bases and the J gene lost 6 bases, with 13 bases spanning the gap. Looked up from germline, CDR1 is ENHRY and CDR2 is SYGVKD. CDR3 length: 15 residues. The CDR3 sequence is CAISESQGAGDTQYF. The CDR3 nucleotides are TGTGCCATCAGTGAGTCCCAAGGGGCCGGTGATACGCAGTATTTT.

This clonotype was observed many times. The rearrangement joins TRBV5-1 to TRBJ2-7; 9 bases fit TRBD1. Trimming cost V 3 bases and J 3 bases; bases outside gene matches: 4. The CDR3 totals 14 residues. The germline gives CDR1 SGHRS, CDR2 YFSETQ. The CDR3 here is CASSSWTGVYEQYF. The CDR3, as DNA: TGCGCCAGCAGCTCCTGGACAGGGGTCTACGAGCAGTACTTC.

This clonotype was found many times. The V gene is TRBV19, the J gene TRBJ1-5, with unresolved D. Trimming shortened V by 3 bases and J by 3 bases, and 12 bases separated the two germline ends. This CDR3 is built from 15 residues. Germline V gene lookup returns CDR1 LNHDA and CDR2 SQIVND (reference sequence). CDR3 in DNA: TGTGCCAGTAGTATTTCGGCTGCCCTCAATCAGCCCCAGCATTTT. Its translation is CASSISAALNQPQHF.

This clonotype was counted ten times or more. Mismatch with germline at one junction end may stem from a read error. The chain recombines TRBV20-1 with TRBJ1-6; D is ambiguous. CDR3 length equals 8 residues. Looked up from germline, CDR1 is DFQATT and CDR2 is SNEGSKA (reference sequence). The chain's CDR3 is CSAPPFGF. The CDR3 bases are TGCAGTGCTCCCCCGTTTGGCTTT.

This clonotype was detected many times. The gene calls are TRBV13 and TRBJ1-5, with D unclear. The CDR3 length is 14 residues. V was cut by 3 bases and J by 4 bases, with 10 bases left in between. The V gene's germline CDR1 is PRHDT and CDR2 FYEKMQ (reference sequence). The CDR3 loop reads CASSFGGSNQPQHF. CDR3 sequence (DNA): TGTGCCAGCAGCTTCGGAGGGTCTAATCAGCCCCAGCATTTT.

On this clonotype: Since a much larger clone is just one base distant, this may be a read error. J is TRBJ1-1 and V is TRBV6-5; TRBD1 matches at 7 bases. Germline CDR1 is MNHEY and CDR2 is SVGAGI. This CDR3 comprises 17 residues. The chain's CDR3 is CASCYQPSQGVGNEAFF. The CDR3, as DNA: TGTGCCAGCTGTTACCAACCCTCGCAGGGGGTAGGGAATGAAGCTTTCTTT.

With regard to this clonotype: A much larger clone lies one base from this, so it may be a read error. The chain has TRBV12-3 or TRBV12-4 and TRBJ1-4; 7 positions match TRBD1. This CDR3 is 13 amino acids long. The CDR3: CASNRQGSEKLVF. As DNA, the CDR3 is TGTGCCAGCAATCGACAGGGTAGTGAAAAACTGGTTTTT.

Turning to this clonotype: A much larger clonotype is one base distant, so this may be a read error. The CDR3 bases are TGTGCCTGGAGTGTAAGCGGAAACACTAAAGCTTTCTTT. Its protein product is CAWSVSGNTKAFF. The rearrangement links TRBV30 to TRBJ1-1; no firm D call. CDR3 length: 13 residues. Looked up from germline, CDR1 is GTSNPN and CDR2 is SVGIG (reference sequence).

Regarding this clonotype: Since a much larger clone is just one base distant, this may be a read error. The chain combines TRBV13 with TRBJ2-3, with D perhaps given as TRBD1 or TRBD2 (6 bases each). The CDR3 contains 15 residues. The germline CDR1 and CDR2 sequences are PRHDT and FYEKMQ (reference sequence). The CDR3 reads CASSLPGRRTDAQYF. CDR3 sequence (DNA): TGTGCCAGCAGCTTACCAGGGAGGCGGACAGATGCGCAGTATTTT.

This clonotype was detected ten times or more. The rearrangement links TRBV24-1 to TRBJ2-1, with a possible D match to TRBD2 (6 bases). This CDR3 is 15 amino acids long. Germline-derived CDR1 and CDR2 are KGHDR and SFDVKD. The V gene lost 12 bases and the J gene lost 4 bases, with 21 bases spanning the gap. The CDR3 DNA is TGTGCCCCTACTGGGACTCCAGATACATACAATGAGCAGTTCTTC. As protein: CAPTGTPDTYNEQFF.

A note on this clonotype: A much larger clone differs by one base, so this may be a read error. The chain couples TRBV20-1 to TRBJ2-7; 7 nucleotides match TRBD2. Germline V gives CDR1 DFQATT, CDR2 SNEGSKA (reference sequence). This CDR3 comprises 13 residues. V gave up 3 bases and J gave up 2 bases; unmatched junction bases: 4. The CDR3 DNA sequence: TGCAGTGCTAGCGGGAGGATAACCTACGAGCAGTACTTC. It is translated as CSASGRITYEQYF.

With respect to this clonotype: Compared with germline, one end of the junction differs, possibly owing to a read error. The chain couples TRBV13 to TRBJ2-3; 10 bases line up with TRBD2. This CDR3 contains 15 residues. Germline V gene data show CDR1 as PRHDT and CDR2 as FYEKMQ (reference sequence). DNA of the CDR3: TGTGCCAGCGGCTTAGGACTAGCGGTCACAGATACGCGGTATTTT. Translated, it gives CASGLGLAVTDTRYF.

This clonotype was found a few times. The chain links TRBV4-1 to TRBJ1-5; D unclear. The V gene lost 0 bases and the J gene lost 0 bases, with 9 bases spanning the gap. Germline assignment: CDR1 MGHRA and CDR2 YSYEKL. CDR3 length equals 16 residues. The CDR3 loop reads CASSQDHSFSNQPQHF. CDR3 in DNA: TGCGCCAGCAGCCAAGATCACAGCTTTAGCAATCAGCCCCAGCATTTT.

This clonotype was found a few times. The rearrangement links TRBV4-1 to TRBJ2-3; TRBD2 matches at 11 bases. Unmatched junction bases numbered 14, after V lost 3 bases and J lost 0 bases. CDR3 length: 20 residues. Looked up from germline, CDR1 is MGHRA and CDR2 is YSYEKL. CDR3 sequence (DNA): TGCGCCAGCAGCCAGTCGCCCCTAGCGGGGGGCTACCTTAGCACAGATACGCAGTATTTT. Amino acid sequence: CASSQSPLAGGYLSTDTQYF.

The gene calls are TRBV29-1 and TRBJ2-1; TRBD2 aligns across 11 bases. TRBJ2-7 explains the end of the DNA better; the J call may be wrong. CDR1 SQVTM and CDR2 ANQGSEA come from the germline V gene. This CDR3 contains 16 residues. The chain's CDR3 is CSVVGASGGSYNEQYF. The DNA of the CDR3 is TGCAGCGTTGTTGGGGCTAGCGGGGGGTCCTACAATGAGCAGTACTTC.

At least ten counts were recorded for this clonotype. The chain links TRBV7-9 to TRBJ2-5; unclear D gene. CDR1 is SEHNR, CDR2 FQNEAQ, per germline (reference sequence). This CDR3 comprises 14 residues. V lost 2 bases and J lost 4, with 11 bases in between. CDR3 in DNA: TGTGCCAGCAGCTTAACTCCACAGCCAGAGACCCAGTACTTC. Translation gives CASSLTPQPETQYF.

The V gene is TRBV9, the J gene TRBJ2-1; 13 bases are a match to TRBD2. This CDR3 is 16 amino acids long. V lost 3 bases and J lost 4; bases outside the gene matches: 4. The germline V gene has CDR1 SGDLS and CDR2 YYNGEE. CDR3 sequence (DNA): TGTGCCAGCAGCGGAGGACTAGCGGGGGATTACAATGAGCAGTTCTTC. Protein: CASSGGLAGDYNEQFF.

This clonotype was counted between two and nine times. The chain couples TRBV2 to TRBJ2-2; 11 bases map to TRBD2. The CDR3 loop spans 16 amino acids. With V trimmed by 5 bases and J by 4 bases, 6 bases remained unmatched. CDR1 and CDR2 (germline): SNHLY, FYNNEI. The CDR3 DNA reads TGTGCCAGCAGTCGCGCTAGCGGGGGGCGCACCGGGGAGCTGTTTTTT. Its protein is CASSRASGGRTGELFF.

V and J are TRBV28 and TRBJ2-7, with D tentatively TRBD1 or TRBD2 (5 bases each). CDR3 size: 16 residues. V was cut by 3 bases and J by 1 base, with 16 bases left in between. Germline lookup yields CDR1 MDHEN and CDR2 SYDVKM. The CDR3 coding sequence is TGTGCCAGCAGTTTTCCCCTCCGGGACGGATCCTACGAGCAGTACTTC. Translation gives CASSFPLRDGSYEQYF.

Remarks on this clonotype: A much larger clone differs from this one at a single base, so this may be a read error. Since no conserved phenylalanine or tryptophan closes the CDR3, a read error is the likely cause. This chain joins TRBV28 and TRBJ2-3; D is perhaps TRBD1 (5 bases). The germline CDR1 and CDR2 sequences are MDHEN and SYDVKM. V lost 3 bases to trimming and J lost 2 bases, with 12 bases between them. The CDR3 runs 15 residues. The CDR3 region has the DNA TGTGCCAGCAGTTTCAACAGGATATCCACAGATACGCAGTATCTT. Residues: CASSFNRISTDTQYL.

This clonotype was found many times. The chain links TRBV10-2 to TRBJ2-3; unclear D gene. CDR1 WSHSY and CDR2 SAAADI come from the germline V gene. The CDR3 totals 13 residues. V dropped 3 bases and J dropped 2 bases, with 6 bases sitting between them. The CDR3 is CASSDGYTDTQYF. CDR3 DNA sequence: TGCGCCAGCAGTGATGGCTACACAGATACGCAGTATTTT.

V is TRBV24-1 and J is TRBJ2-5, with 7 bases identical to TRBD2. CDR3 length equals 15 residues. The germline V gene encodes CDR1 KGHDR and CDR2 SFDVKD. J lost 9 bases, V lost 2 bases, and 11 bases had no gene match. The CDR3 sequence: CATSDSAGLREAQYF. In nucleotides, the CDR3 is TGTGCCACCAGTGATTCAGCAGGGTTACGGGAGGCCCAGTACTTC.

This clonotype was counted ten times or more. The chain has TRBV5-1 and TRBJ2-7; 9 bases line up with TRBD1. The germline V gene encodes CDR1 SGHRS and CDR2 YFSETQ. CDR3 size: 14 residues. After removal of 4 bases from V and 4 bases from J, the junction contained 6 bases not matched to a gene. The CDR3 sequence is CASSPWTGEYEQYF. The CDR3 bases are TGCGCCAGCAGCCCCTGGACAGGGGAGTACGAGCAGTACTTC.